The 5 T cell receptor beta chains below all came from one sample that was sequenced in a study of T-cell reconstitution after alpha-beta-depleted transplantation in children. This sample's TCRbeta library carried unique molecular identifier barcodes. A single record per CDR3 protein comes from TCRdb applying MiXCR to the PCR reads. This sample has about 440,000 distinct CDR3 sequences, with about 40% found just once. Source: PBMCs, taken before TCRalphabeta/CD19-depleted stem cell transplant. These receptors all come from a girl aged 2-9 years with aplastic anemia, due to receive a stem cell transplant.

V usage is TRBV20-1 and J usage is TRBJ2-1, with D perhaps being TRBD1 or TRBD2 (5 bases each). The CDR3 is 12 amino acids. In germline, CDR1 is DFQATT, CDR2 SNEGSKA (reference sequence). DNA of the CDR3: TGCAGCTTAGACCCGCTAGCAGGGGAGCAGTTCTTC. Its translation is CSLDPLAGEQFF.

V is TRBV4-2 and J is TRBJ2-6; tentatively, D is TRBD2 (5 bases). The CDR3 covers 16 residues. The germline V gene has CDR1 LGHNA and CDR2 YNFKEQ. The V gene lost 0 bases and the J gene lost 0 bases, with 6 bases spanning the gap. CDR3 sequence: CASSQEGSSGANVLTF. The CDR3 DNA follows: TGTGCCAGCAGCCAAGAAGGGAGCTCTGGGGCCAACGTCCTGACTTTC.

This chain uses TRBV27 with TRBJ2-7; no definite D call. V was clipped by 4 bases and J by 2 bases, with 12 bases between them. CDR1 is MNHEY and CDR2 is SMNVEV in the germline V gene (reference sequence). The CDR3 is 14 residues long. This CDR3 reads CASSSTGPPYEQYF. The CDR3, as DNA: TGTGCCAGCAGTTCAACCGGGCCTCCCTACGAGCAGTACTTC.

The rearrangement uses TRBV20-1 and TRBJ2-5; no definite D call. CDR3 length: 15 residues. CDR1 is DFQATT and CDR2 is SNEGSKA in the germline V gene (reference sequence). Trimming removed 0 bases from V and 5 bases from J, with 16 bases in between. The CDR3 nucleotides read TGCAGTGCTAGAGATATCGACGGCCCCCGGGAGACCCAGTACTTC. Translated: CSARDIDGPRETQYF.

Ten or more counts support this clonotype. This chain uses TRBV9 with TRBJ2-1; perhaps TRBD2 as D (5 bases). Trimming removed 1 base from V and 5 bases from J, with 13 bases in between. The CDR3 has 15 residues. CDR1 SGDLS and CDR2 YYNGEE come from the germline V gene. This CDR3 is CASSVSGLTDNEQFF. CDR3 DNA sequence: TGTGCCAGCAGCGTATCAGGACTGACGGACAATGAGCAGTTCTTC. The whole variable domain, remainder taken from reference TRBV9 and TRBJ2-1, is DSGVTQTPKHLITATGQRVTLRCSPRSGDLSVYWYQQSLDQGLQFLIQYYNGEERAKGNILERFSAQQFPDLHSELNLSSLELGDSALYFCASSVSGLTDNEQFFGPGTRLTVL.